A single sample is the source of the 14 T cell receptor beta chains below, sequenced in a study of blood T cell repertoires in COVID-19 (dated by TCRdb to 2020 to 2022). Libraries came from the immunoSEQ multiplex PCR assay. TCRdb took this table from immuneACCESS and kept in-frame rearrangements with V and J called. Such tables lack part of the clones; where checked against another copy, unresolved V genes explain under half of the gap, and the rest is unexplained. The sample data list roughly 380,000 clones, and 85% of these were observed just once. The ten biggest clones cover more than 3% of the sample. Material: peripheral blood. The receptors were gathered from a woman between 18 and 30 years old with acute or convalescent COVID-19.

The chain is built from TRBV15 and TRBJ1-2, with a weak D call TRBD1 (6 bases). Germline-derived CDR1 and CDR2 are LNHNV and YYDKDF (reference sequence). With 5 bases removed from V and 2 bases from J, the gap between germline ends came to 9 bases. This CDR3 is built from 13 residues. The CDR3 loop reads CATSETGNYGYTF. Here the CDR3 DNA reads TGTGCCACCAGCGAAACAGGGAACTATGGCTACACCTTC. Full variable domain (rest looked up from reference TRBV15 and TRBJ1-2): DAMVIQNPRYQVTQFGKPVTLSCSQTLNHNVMYWYQQKSSQAPKLLFHYYDKDFNNEADTPDNFQSRRPNTSFCFLDIRSPGLGDTAMYLCATSETGNYGYTFGSGTRLTVV.

The V gene is TRBV4-1, the J gene TRBJ2-3; the match to TRBD2 covers 9 bases. With V trimmed by 4 bases and J by 3 bases, 8 bases remained unmatched. The CDR3 totals 16 residues. Germline assignment: CDR1 MGHRA and CDR2 YSYEKL. The chain's CDR3 is CASSRLLAGPTDTQYF. In DNA form, the CDR3 reads TGCGCCAGCAGCCGCTTGCTAGCGGGACCGACAGATACGCAGTATTTT.

V and J are TRBV27 and TRBJ1-4, with 11 nucleotides matching TRBD1. The CDR3 is 15 amino acids. The germline V gene has CDR1 MNHEY and CDR2 SMNVEV (reference sequence). J gave up 11 bases and V 5 bases, and 10 bases lay outside the gene matches. For the CDR3, the DNA is TGTGCCAGCAGTCAATCCGGACAGGGGGCGGGGAAACTGTTTTTT. This codes for CASSQSGQGAGKLFF.

This sequence joins TRBV2 and TRBJ2-2; tentatively, D is TRBD2 (6 bases). The V and J ends lost 11 bases and 4 bases respectively, with 11 bases between them. Germline CDR1 SNHLY, CDR2 FYNNEI. The CDR3 covers 12 residues. As DNA, the CDR3 is TGTGCCGGAGGGGATAGCACCGGGGAGCTGTTTTTT. It encodes CAGGDSTGELFF.

The chain has TRBV4-2 and TRBJ2-7; TRBD2 might be the D (5 bases). The CDR3 is 18 residues long. Germline lookup yields CDR1 LGHNA and CDR2 YNFKEQ. Trimming left V 0 bases short and J 2 bases short, with 20 bases between. DNA of the CDR3: TGTGCCAGCAGCCAAGATAAACCCTCGGGAACTTTCACCTACGAGCAGTACTTC. Residues: CASSQDKPSGTFTYEQYF.

The gene calls are TRBV5-4 and TRBJ1-1; possibly TRBD1 for D (6 bases). The V and J ends lost 0 bases and 7 bases respectively, with 7 bases between them. This CDR3 is built from 12 residues. CDR1 is SGHNT and CDR2 is YYREEE in the germline V gene (reference sequence). For the CDR3, the DNA is TGTGCCAGCAGCTTGGGGACAGATGAAGCTTTCTTT. Amino acid sequence: CASSLGTDEAFF.

This clone has only one observation. V and J are TRBV19 and TRBJ1-2, with TRBD1 matching over 10 bases. Germline V gives CDR1 LNHDA, CDR2 SQIVND (reference sequence). The J segment lost 8 bases and the V segment lost 7 bases, leaving 16 bases of the junction unmatched. CDR3 length: 16 residues. The CDR3, as DNA: TGTGCCAGTACCCCCATTCGGGGACAGGGGTCACCCGGCTACACCTTC. Translation gives CASTPIRGQGSPGYTF.

V gene TRBV29-1 combines with J gene TRBJ1-1; D not resolved. The CDR3 is 9 residues long. Germline lookup yields CDR1 SQVTM and CDR2 ANQGSEA. Deletions cut 3 bases from V and 8 bases from J, with 4 bases between. CDR3 nucleotide sequence: TGCAGCGTTGACGGGGAAGCTTTCTTT. Protein product: CSVDGEAFF.

The chain uses TRBV6-5 and TRBJ1-2; TRBD1 aligns across 7 bases. This CDR3 contains 14 residues. Germline lookup yields CDR1 MNHEY and CDR2 SVGAGI. Losses at the gene ends were 9 bases for V and 6 bases for J; bases not matched to a gene: 13. The CDR3 coding sequence is TGTGCCAGTTTAACCTCAGGGGGGTCCCATGGCTACACCTTC. Amino acid sequence: CASLTSGGSHGYTF.

This chain connects TRBV29-1 to TRBJ2-2, with 8 bases fitting TRBD2. The V gene's germline CDR1 is SQVTM and CDR2 ANQGSEA. V was clipped by 4 bases and J by 7 bases; unmatched bases: 8. The CDR3 sequence is 14 residues long. CDR3 region: CSVAKLREGGELFF. CDR3 DNA sequence: TGCAGCGTTGCGAAGCTACGGGAGGGCGGGGAGCTGTTTTTT.

The V gene is TRBV2, the J gene TRBJ1-5; D perhaps matches TRBD1 (5 bases). Per the germline V gene, CDR1 is SNHLY and CDR2 is FYNNEI. The CDR3 sequence is 15 residues long. Trimming took off 2 bases at V and 0 bases at J, with 8 bases between the two ends. Here the CDR3 reads CASSEWGDSNQPQHF. CDR3 bases: TGTGCCAGCAGTGAATGGGGGGATAGCAATCAGCCCCAGCATTTT.

CDR3 nucleotides: TGTGCCAGCAGCCCCCTAGCGGGAGAAGAGACCCAGTACTTC. Residues: CASSPLAGEETQYF. The J gene is TRBJ2-5, the V gene TRBV9; 10 bases agree with TRBD2. This CDR3 is built from 14 residues. J was trimmed by 3 bases and V by 4 bases; bases with no gene match: 3. The germline gives CDR1 SGDLS, CDR2 YYNGEE.

The chain links TRBV5-1 to TRBJ1-1, with D perhaps matching TRBD1 (5 bases). The V gene's germline CDR1 is SGHRS and CDR2 YFSETQ. This CDR3 region has 15 residues. Trimming removed 5 bases at V and 0 bases at J, with 14 bases between. The CDR3 nucleotides read TGCGCCAGCAGTTCCCAGGGTTCTTTGAACACTGAAGCTTTCTTT. It translates to CASSSQGSLNTEAFF.

On this clone itself: The sample has other DNA sequences that encode this CDR3 too. The V gene is TRBV5-1, the J gene TRBJ1-1; TRBD1 aligns across 8 bases. The CDR3 length is 15 residues. With 0 bases clipped from V and 2 bases from J, the junction kept 3 bases outside the gene matches. In germline, CDR1 is SGHRS, CDR2 YFSETQ. This chain's CDR3 is CASSLAAGGNTEAFF. The CDR3 coding sequence is TGCGCCAGCAGCTTGGCGGCAGGGGGCAACACTGAAGCTTTCTTT.